This T cell receptor (beta chain) was sequenced in a study of control samples from healthy donors and cancer patients. With V trimmed by 0 bases and J by 0 bases, 6 bases remained unmatched. Germline values: CDR1 LGHDT, CDR2 YNNKEL (reference sequence). The CDR3 extends over 17 amino acids. This clone came up once. Using immunoSEQ multiplex PCR, the repertoire was profiled, and TCRdb retains in-frame clones only, with some absent. This table holds approximately 81,000 clones, roughly 94% found once. Input material: blood. This TCR was recovered from a woman between 18 and 30 years old in good health. The V and J genes are TRBV3-1 (or the pseudogene TRBV3-2) and TRBJ2-5; 8 bases fit TRBD2. CDR3 sequence (DNA): TGTGCCAGCAGCCAAGAAGGGGCTAGCGGGTACCAAGAGACCCAGTACTTC. This codes for CASSQEGASGYQETQYF.